The 4 T cell receptor beta chains reported below all come from one sample, sequenced in a study of monozygotic twins with inflammatory bowel disease. TCRdb reprocessed the 5' RACE reads and stores each CDR3 protein as one record, lacking DNA. The table gives some 450,000 distinct CDR3 sequences; the top ten clones make up 2.4% of it. The sample was blood. These receptor sequences come from a human donor with ulcerative colitis or Crohn's disease, or a healthy co-twin of an affected twin (not recorded which).

This sequence joins TRBV20-1 and TRBJ1-2. This CDR3 is built from 13 residues. CDR1 and CDR2 (germline): DFQATT, SNEGSKA (reference sequence). The CDR3 here is CSASEGINYGYTF.

The rearrangement uses TRBV7-9 and TRBJ1-2; TCRdb selects TRBD1, and the lack of DNA leaves this call unchecked. The V gene's germline CDR1 is SEHNR and CDR2 FQNEAQ (reference sequence). The CDR3 is 13 amino acids. The CDR3 sequence is CASSQGAGAGYTF. Full variable domain (outside the CDR3, taken from reference TRBV7-9 and TRBJ1-2): DTGVSQNPRHKITKRGQNVTFRCDPISEHNRLYWYRQTLGQGPEFLTYFQNEAQLEKSRLLSDRFSAERPKGSFSTLEIQRTEQGDSAMYLCASSQGAGAGYTFGSGTRLTVV.

This rearrangement joins TRBV5-6 to TRBJ2-1; TCRdb's assignment of TRBD2 cannot be checked, as there is no DNA. The CDR3 is 16 residues long. Germline V CDR1 and CDR2: SGHDT, YYEEEE. The chain's CDR3 is CASSSSGGARYNEQFF. Using reference TRBV5-6 and TRBJ2-1 for the parts outside the CDR3, the full variable domain is DAGVTQSPTHLIKTRGQQVTLRCSPKSGHDTVSWYQQALGQGPQFIFQYYEEEERQRGNFPDRFSGHQFPNYSSELNVNALLLGDSALYLCASSSSGGARYNEQFFGPGTRLTVL.

The rearrangement links TRBV7-3 to TRBJ2-1; TCRdb's D call of TRBD2 is untestable without DNA. This CDR3 region has 17 residues. CDR1 is SGHTA and CDR2 is FQGTGA in the germline V gene. The CDR3 sequence is CASSFASGTSGANEQFF.